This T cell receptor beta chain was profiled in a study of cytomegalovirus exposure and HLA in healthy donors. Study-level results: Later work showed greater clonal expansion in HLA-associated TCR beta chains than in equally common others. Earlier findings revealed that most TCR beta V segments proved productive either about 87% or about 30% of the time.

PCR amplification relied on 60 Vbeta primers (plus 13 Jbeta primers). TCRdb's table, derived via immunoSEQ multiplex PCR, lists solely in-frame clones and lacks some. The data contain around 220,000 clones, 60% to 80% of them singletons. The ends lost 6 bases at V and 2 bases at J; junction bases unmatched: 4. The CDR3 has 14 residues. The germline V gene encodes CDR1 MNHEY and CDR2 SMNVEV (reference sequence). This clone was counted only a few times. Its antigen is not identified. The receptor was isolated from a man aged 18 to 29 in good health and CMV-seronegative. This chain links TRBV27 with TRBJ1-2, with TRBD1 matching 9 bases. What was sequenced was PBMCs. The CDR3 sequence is CASSPTGGNYGYTF. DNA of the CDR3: TGTGCCAGCAGCCCTACAGGGGGCAACTATGGCTACACCTTC.